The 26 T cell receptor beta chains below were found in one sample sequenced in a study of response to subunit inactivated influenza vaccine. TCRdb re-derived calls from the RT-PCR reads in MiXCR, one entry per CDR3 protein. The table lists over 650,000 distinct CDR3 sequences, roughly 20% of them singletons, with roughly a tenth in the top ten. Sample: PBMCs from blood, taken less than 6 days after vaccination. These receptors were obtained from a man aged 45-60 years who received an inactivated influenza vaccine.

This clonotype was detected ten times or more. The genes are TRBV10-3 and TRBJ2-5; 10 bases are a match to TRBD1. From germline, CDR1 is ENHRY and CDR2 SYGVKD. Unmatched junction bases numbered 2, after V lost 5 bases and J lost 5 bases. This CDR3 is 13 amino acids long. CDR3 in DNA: TGTGCCATCAGTCGGGACAGGGGTGAGACCCAGTACTTC. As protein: CAISRDRGETQYF.

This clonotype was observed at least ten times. The CDR3 region has the DNA TGTGCCAGCAGCGTCCGGGGGGGGCGGGAACCCTACAATGAGCAGTTCTTC. Translating gives CASSVRGGREPYNEQFF. The chain combines TRBV7-8 with TRBJ2-1; 8 nucleotides agree with TRBD2. CDR1 SGHVS and CDR2 FQNEAQ come from the germline V gene. With 5 bases clipped from V and 2 bases from J, the junction kept 11 bases outside the gene matches. The CDR3 spans 17 residues.

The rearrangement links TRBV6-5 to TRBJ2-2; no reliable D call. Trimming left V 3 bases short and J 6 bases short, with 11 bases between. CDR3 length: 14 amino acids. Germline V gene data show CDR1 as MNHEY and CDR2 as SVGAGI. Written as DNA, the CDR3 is TGTGCCAGCAGTTATCAGTACGCCGCCGGGGAGCTGTTTTTT. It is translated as CASSYQYAAGELFF.

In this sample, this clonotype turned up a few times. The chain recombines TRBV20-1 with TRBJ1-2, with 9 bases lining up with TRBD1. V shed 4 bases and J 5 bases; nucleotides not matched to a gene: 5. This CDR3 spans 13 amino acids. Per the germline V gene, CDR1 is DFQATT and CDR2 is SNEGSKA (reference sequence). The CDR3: CSAISDRGYGYTF. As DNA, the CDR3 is TGCAGTGCTATATCGGACAGGGGTTATGGCTACACCTTC.

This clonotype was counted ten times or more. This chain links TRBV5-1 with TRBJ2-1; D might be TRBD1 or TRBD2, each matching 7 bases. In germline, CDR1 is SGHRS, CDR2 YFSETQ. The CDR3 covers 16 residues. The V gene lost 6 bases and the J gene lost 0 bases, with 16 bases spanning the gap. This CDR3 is CASTPGGARSYNEQFF. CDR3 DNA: TGCGCCAGCACCCCAGGGGGGGCCCGCTCCTACAATGAGCAGTTCTTC. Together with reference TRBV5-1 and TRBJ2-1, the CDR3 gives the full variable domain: KAGVTQTPRYLIKTRGQQVTLSCSPISGHRSVSWYQQTPGQGLQFLFEYFSETQRNKGNFPGRFSGRQFSNSRSEMNVSTLELGDSALYLCASTPGGARSYNEQFFGPGTRLTVL.

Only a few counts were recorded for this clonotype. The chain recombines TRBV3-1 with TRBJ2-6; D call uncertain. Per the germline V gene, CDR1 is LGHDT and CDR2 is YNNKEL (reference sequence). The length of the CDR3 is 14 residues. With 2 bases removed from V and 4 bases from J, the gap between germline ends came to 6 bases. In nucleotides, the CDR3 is TGTGCCAGCAGCCAATCGCAAGGGGCCAACGTCCTGACTTTC. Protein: CASSQSQGANVLTF.

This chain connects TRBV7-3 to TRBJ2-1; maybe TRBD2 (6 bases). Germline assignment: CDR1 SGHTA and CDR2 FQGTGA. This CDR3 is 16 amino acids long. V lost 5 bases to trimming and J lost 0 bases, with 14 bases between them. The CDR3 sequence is CASSHRETNSYNEQFF. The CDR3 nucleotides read TGTGCCAGCAGCCATCGGGAGACCAACTCCTACAATGAGCAGTTCTTC.

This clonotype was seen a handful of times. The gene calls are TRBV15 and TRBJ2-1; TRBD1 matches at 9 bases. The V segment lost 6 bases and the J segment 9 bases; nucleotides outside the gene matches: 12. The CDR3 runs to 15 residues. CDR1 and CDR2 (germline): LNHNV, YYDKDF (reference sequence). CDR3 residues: CATRKTGTGLGEQFF. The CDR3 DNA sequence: TGTGCCACCAGGAAAACCGGGACAGGGTTGGGTGAGCAGTTCTTC.

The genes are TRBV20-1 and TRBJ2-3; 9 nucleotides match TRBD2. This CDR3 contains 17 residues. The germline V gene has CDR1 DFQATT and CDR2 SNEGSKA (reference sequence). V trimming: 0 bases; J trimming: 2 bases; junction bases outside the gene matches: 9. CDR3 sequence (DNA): TGCAGTGCTAGAGATCATTCGCGGGGGGGCCCCACAGATACGCAGTATTTT. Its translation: CSARDHSRGGPTDTQYF.

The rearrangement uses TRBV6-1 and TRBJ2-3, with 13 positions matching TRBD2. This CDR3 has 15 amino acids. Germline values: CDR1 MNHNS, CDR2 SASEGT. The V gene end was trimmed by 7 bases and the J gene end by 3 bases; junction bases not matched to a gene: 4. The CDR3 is CASTILAGGTDTQYF. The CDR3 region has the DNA TGTGCCAGCACCATACTAGCGGGGGGGACAGATACGCAGTATTTT.

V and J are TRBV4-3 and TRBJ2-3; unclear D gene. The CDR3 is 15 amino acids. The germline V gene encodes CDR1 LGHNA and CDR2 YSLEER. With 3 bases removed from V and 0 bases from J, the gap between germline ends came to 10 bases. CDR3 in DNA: TGCGCCAGCAGCCAGGGCTGGCCTAGCACAGATACGCAGTATTTT. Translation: CASSQGWPSTDTQYF.

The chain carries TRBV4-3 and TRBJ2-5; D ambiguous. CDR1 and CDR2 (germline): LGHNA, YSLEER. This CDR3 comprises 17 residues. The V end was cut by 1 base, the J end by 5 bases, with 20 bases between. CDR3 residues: CASSQASWYRSRETQYF. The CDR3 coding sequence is TGCGCCAGCAGCCAAGCCTCTTGGTATAGGTCGAGGGAGACCCAGTACTTC.

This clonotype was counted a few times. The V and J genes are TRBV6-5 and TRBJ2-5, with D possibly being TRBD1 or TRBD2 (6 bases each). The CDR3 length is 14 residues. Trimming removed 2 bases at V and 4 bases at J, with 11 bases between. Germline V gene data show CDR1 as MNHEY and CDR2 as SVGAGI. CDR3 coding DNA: TGTGCCAGCAGTTACGCTCGGGGGCTAGAGACCCAGTACTTC. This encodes CASSYARGLETQYF.

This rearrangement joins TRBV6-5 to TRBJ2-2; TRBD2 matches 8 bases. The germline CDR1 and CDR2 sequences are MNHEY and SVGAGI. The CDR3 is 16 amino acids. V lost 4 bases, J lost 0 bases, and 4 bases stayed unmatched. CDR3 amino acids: CASSFTTSANTGELFF. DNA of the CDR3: TGTGCCAGCAGTTTCACGACTAGCGCGAACACCGGGGAGCTGTTTTTT.

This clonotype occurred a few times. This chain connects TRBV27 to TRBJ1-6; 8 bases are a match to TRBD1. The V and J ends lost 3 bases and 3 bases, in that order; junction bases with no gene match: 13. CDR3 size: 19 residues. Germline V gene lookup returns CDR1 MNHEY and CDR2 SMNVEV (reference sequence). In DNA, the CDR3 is TGTGCCAGCAGTTTCCTCGGACAGGGCGGCCCCAACTATAATTCACCCCTCCACTTT. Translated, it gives CASSFLGQGGPNYNSPLHF.

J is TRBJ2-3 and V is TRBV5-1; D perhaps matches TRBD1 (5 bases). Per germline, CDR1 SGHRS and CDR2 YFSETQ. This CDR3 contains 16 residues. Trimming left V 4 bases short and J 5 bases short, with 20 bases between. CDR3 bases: TGCGCCAGCAGCCTTATGGCCAGGGATCCAGAAGATACGCAGTATTTT. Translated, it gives CASSLMARDPEDTQYF.

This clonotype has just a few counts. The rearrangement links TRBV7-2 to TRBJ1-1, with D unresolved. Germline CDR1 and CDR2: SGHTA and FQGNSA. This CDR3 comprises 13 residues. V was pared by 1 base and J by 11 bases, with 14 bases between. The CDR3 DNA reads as TGTGCCAGCAGCTTAGGACATGGGGATGAGGCTTTCTTT. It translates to CASSLGHGDEAFF. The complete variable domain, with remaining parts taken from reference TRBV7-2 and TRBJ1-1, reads GAGVSQSPSNKVTEKGKDVELRCDPISGHTALYWYRQSLGQGLEFLIYFQGNSAPDKSGLPSDRFSAERTGGSVSTLTIQRTQQEDSAVYLCASSLGHGDEAFFGQGTRLTVV.

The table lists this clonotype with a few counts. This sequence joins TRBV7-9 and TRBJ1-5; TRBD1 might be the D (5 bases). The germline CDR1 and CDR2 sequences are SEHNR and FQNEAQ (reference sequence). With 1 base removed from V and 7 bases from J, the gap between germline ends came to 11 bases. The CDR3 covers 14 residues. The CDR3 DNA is TGTGCCAGCAGCTTAGACGAGGGGTTCCAGCCCCAGCATTTT. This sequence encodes CASSLDEGFQPQHF.

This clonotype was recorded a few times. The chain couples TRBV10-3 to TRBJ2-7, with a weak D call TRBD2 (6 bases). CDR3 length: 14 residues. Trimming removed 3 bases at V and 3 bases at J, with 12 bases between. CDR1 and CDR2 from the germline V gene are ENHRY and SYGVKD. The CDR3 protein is CAISDGGSGYEQYF. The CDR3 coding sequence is TGTGCCATCAGTGATGGGGGGTCGGGCTACGAGCAGTACTTC.

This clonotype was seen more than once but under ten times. CDR3 amino acids: CASSHGTGQKGNTEAFF. The DNA for the CDR3 is TGCGCCAGCAGCCACGGGACAGGTCAAAAGGGGAACACTGAAGCTTTCTTT. The genes are TRBV4-3 and TRBJ1-1, with 8 bases matching TRBD1. V shed 3 bases and J 1 base; nucleotides not matched to a gene: 10. Germline CDR1 and CDR2: LGHNA and YSLEER. This CDR3 contains 17 residues.

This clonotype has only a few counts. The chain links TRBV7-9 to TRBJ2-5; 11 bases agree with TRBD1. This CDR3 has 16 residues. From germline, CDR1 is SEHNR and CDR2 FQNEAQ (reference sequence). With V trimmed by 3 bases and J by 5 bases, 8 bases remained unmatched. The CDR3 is CASSFSGQGALETQYF. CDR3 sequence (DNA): TGTGCCAGCAGCTTCTCCGGACAGGGGGCGCTGGAGACCCAGTACTTC.

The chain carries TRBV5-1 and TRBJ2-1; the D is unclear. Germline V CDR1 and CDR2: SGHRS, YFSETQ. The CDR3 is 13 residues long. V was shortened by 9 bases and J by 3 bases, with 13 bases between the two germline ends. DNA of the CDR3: TGCGCCACCGGCGCCGACGGCTACAATGAGCAGTTCTTC. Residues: CATGADGYNEQFF.

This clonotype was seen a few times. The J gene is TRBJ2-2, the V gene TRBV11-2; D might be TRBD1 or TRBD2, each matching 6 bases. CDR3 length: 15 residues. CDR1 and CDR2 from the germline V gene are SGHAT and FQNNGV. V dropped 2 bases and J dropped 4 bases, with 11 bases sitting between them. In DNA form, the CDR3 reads TGTGCCAGCAGCTTACCGGGGGCGTCCACCGGGGAGCTGTTTTTT. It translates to CASSLPGASTGELFF.

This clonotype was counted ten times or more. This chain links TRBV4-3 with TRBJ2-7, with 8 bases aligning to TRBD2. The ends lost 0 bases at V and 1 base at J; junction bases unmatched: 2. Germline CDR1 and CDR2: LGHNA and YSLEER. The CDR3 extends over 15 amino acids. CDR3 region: CASSQDIAGSYEQYF. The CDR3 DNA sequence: TGCGCCAGCAGCCAAGATATAGCGGGGTCCTACGAGCAGTACTTC.

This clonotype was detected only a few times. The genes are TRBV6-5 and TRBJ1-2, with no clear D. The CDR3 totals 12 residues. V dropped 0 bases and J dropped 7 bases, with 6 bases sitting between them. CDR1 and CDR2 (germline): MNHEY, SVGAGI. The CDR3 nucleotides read TGTGCCAGCAGTTACTCTGTGGGTGGCTACACCTTC. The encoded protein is CASSYSVGGYTF.

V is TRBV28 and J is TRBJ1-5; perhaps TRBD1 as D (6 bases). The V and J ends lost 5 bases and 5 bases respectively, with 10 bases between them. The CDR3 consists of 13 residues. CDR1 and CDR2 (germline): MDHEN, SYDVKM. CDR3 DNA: TGTGCCAGCAGTGTGACAGGCCATCAGCCCCAGCATTTT. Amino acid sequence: CASSVTGHQPQHF. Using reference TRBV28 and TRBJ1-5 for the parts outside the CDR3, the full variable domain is DVKVTQSSRYLVKRTGEKVFLECVQDMDHENMFWYRQDPGLGLRLIYFSYDVKMKEKGDIPEGYSVSREKKERFSLILESASTNQTSMYLCASSVTGHQPQHFGDGTRLSIL.